The 11 T cell receptor beta chains listed next were all sequenced from one sample in a study of T cell responses to AZD1222 COVID-19 vaccine. Clones were read by immunoSEQ multiplex PCR, and TCRdb kept only the in-frame ones, dropping some. This table has tens of thousands of clones, over 75% appearing once. The input for sequencing was peripheral blood, taken on day 0 of AZD1222 vaccination. All receptors come from an adult in good health.

The DNA for the CDR3 is TGTGCCAGCAGCTCACTCGACAGGGGAGGCTATGGCTACACCTTC. Amino acids: CASSSLDRGGYGYTF. The chain links TRBV7-9 to TRBJ1-2, with TRBD1 matching 8 bases. Germline assignment: CDR1 SEHNR and CDR2 FQNEAQ (reference sequence). J lost 4 bases, V lost 4 bases, and 8 bases had no gene match. This CDR3 is built from 15 residues. The variable domain in full, completed from reference TRBV7-9 and TRBJ1-2, reads DTGVSQNPRHKITKRGQNVTFRCDPISEHNRLYWYRQTLGQGPEFLTYFQNEAQLEKSRLLSDRFSAERPKGSFSTLEIQRTEQGDSAMYLCASSSLDRGGYGYTFGSGTRLTVV.

The V and J genes are TRBV21-1 and TRBJ2-2; TRBD1, the table's D call, was not compared with the DNA. TRBV21-1 is a pseudogene. The CDR3 sequence is 13 residues long. The CDR3 nucleotides read TGTGCCAGCAGCAAAGGGGCCCCCACCGAGCTGTTTTTT. Translated, it gives CASSKGAPTELFF.

This clone was detected once. The chain uses TRBV4-3 and TRBJ2-1; 8 bases are shared with TRBD1. V dropped 0 bases and J dropped 2; count of bases not matched to a gene: 6. The germline CDR1 and CDR2 sequences are LGHNA and YSLEER. The CDR3 length is 17 residues. The CDR3 bases are TGCGCCAGCAGCCAAGAGTTAAGGACAGGGCCCTACAATGAGCAGTTCTTC. It translates to CASSQELRTGPYNEQFF.

This chain uses TRBV7-3 with TRBJ2-1; unclear D gene. Germline V gene sequence: CDR1 SGHTA, CDR2 FQGTGA. Trimming removed 5 bases at V and 4 bases at J, with 18 bases between. This CDR3 is built from 16 residues. The DNA of the CDR3 is TGTGCCAGCAGCAACAACGGGCAGGTGGGGTACAATGAGCAGTTCTTC. Translation: CASSNNGQVGYNEQFF.

This chain links TRBV18 with TRBJ1-4; TRBD1 aligns across 9 bases. Trimming took 3 bases from V and 7 from J; bases not matched to a gene: 6. The germline V gene encodes CDR1 KGHSH and CDR2 LQKENI. The CDR3 spans 15 residues. The CDR3 here is CASSPPGTGFEKLFF. The CDR3 DNA reads TGTGCCAGCTCACCCCCCGGGACAGGGTTTGAAAAACTGTTTTTT.

The chain couples TRBV10-3 to TRBJ2-2; D gene ambiguous. The CDR3 is 11 residues long. Germline CDR1 and CDR2: ENHRY and SYGVKD. Trimming stripped 6 bases from V and 1 base from J, with 0 bases between. This chain's CDR3 is CAIRNTGELFF. The CDR3, as DNA: TGTGCCATCAGGAACACCGGGGAGCTGTTTTTT.

The rearrangement joins TRBV19 to TRBJ1-1; no clear D gene. This CDR3 is 13 amino acids long. V was clipped by 7 bases and J by 0 bases, with 9 bases between them. Per the germline V gene, CDR1 is LNHDA and CDR2 is SQIVND (reference sequence). In DNA, the CDR3 is TGTGCCAGTACGGGCCAGATGAACACTGAAGCTTTCTTT. Its translation: CASTGQMNTEAFF.

The chain employs TRBV2 and TRBJ2-7; perhaps TRBD2 as D (6 bases). Trimming stripped 11 bases from V and 2 bases from J, with 16 bases between. CDR3 size: 13 residues. Germline assignment: CDR1 SNHLY and CDR2 FYNNEI. In nucleotides, the CDR3 is TGTGCCGGCGCGGGGAGCGAGACCTACGAGCAGTACTTC. Protein sequence: CAGAGSETYEQYF. Complete variable domain (other parts from reference TRBV2 and TRBJ2-7): EPEVTQTPSHQVTQMGQEVILRCVPISNHLYFYWYRQILGQKVEFLVSFYNNEISEKSEIFDDQFSVERPDGSNFTLKIRSTKLEDSAMYFCAGAGSETYEQYFGPGTRLTVT.

The chain employs TRBV19 and TRBJ1-5; D gene ambiguous. Looked up from germline, CDR1 is LNHDA and CDR2 is SQIVND (reference sequence). V lost 3 bases to trimming and J lost 6 bases, with 12 bases between them. The CDR3 totals 14 residues. CDR3 coding DNA: TGTGCCAGTAGTATCTTTTCAGGTCGTCAGCCCCAGCATTTT. Translating it yields CASSIFSGRQPQHF. The variable domain in full, with the rest retrieved from reference TRBV19 and TRBJ1-5, is DGGITQSPKYLFRKEGQNVTLSCEQNLNHDAMYWYRQDPGQGLRLIYYSQIVNDFQKGDIAEGYSVSREKKESFPLTVTSAQKNPTAFYLCASSIFSGRQPQHFGDGTRLSIL.

The chain recombines TRBV7-9 with TRBJ2-5, with 9 bases aligning to TRBD1. Germline V gives CDR1 SEHNR, CDR2 FQNEAQ (reference sequence). With 5 bases clipped from V and 4 bases from J, the junction kept 8 bases outside the gene matches. This CDR3 comprises 15 residues. This chain's CDR3 is CASSPQQGAVETQYF. CDR3 sequence (DNA): TGTGCCAGCAGCCCCCAACAGGGGGCTGTAGAGACCCAGTACTTC.

The rearrangement joins TRBV10-1 to TRBJ1-5, with D perhaps TRBD1 (5 bases). CDR1 WNHNN and CDR2 SYGVQD come from the germline V gene (reference sequence). Between the trimmed V and J ends, which lost 4 bases and 0 bases, there was a span of 7 bases. The CDR3 is 14 amino acids. The CDR3 sequence: CASSGDGSNQPQHF. Here the CDR3 DNA reads TGCGCCAGCAGTGGGGACGGTAGCAATCAGCCCCAGCATTTT.